The rows below give T cell receptor beta chains drawn from one sample of a study of beta chain features in type 1 diabetes. Here immunoSEQ multiplex PCR was the method, and the copy in TCRdb shows in-frame clones only, minus some. The sample yields about 300,000 clones, 13% seen once. The sequenced sample was naive CD4+ T cells from blood. The receptors were sampled from a woman between 18 and 30 years old with type 1 diabetes. Both conserved end residues are part of each CDR3. Each record gives: J gene, D gene, V gene, CDR3 length, clone size, CDR3 DNA, CDR3 protein. D genes are given only for firm matches. Size is omitted from some rows. Given values are once, few, many or a class for expanded clones.

J gene: TRBJ2-3
D gene: .
V gene: TRBV19
CDR3 length: 14
clone size: few
CDR3 DNA: TGTGCCAGTACCGACAGGACTAGCACAGATACGCAGTATTTT
CDR3 protein: CASTDRTSTDTQYF

J gene: TRBJ2-7
D gene: TRBD2
V gene: TRBV11-1
CDR3 length: 15
clone size: few
CDR3 DNA: TGTGCCAGCAGCTTAGGGACTAGCGGGATCTACGAGCAGTACTTC
CDR3 protein: CASSLGTSGIYEQYF

J gene: TRBJ1-1
D gene: .
V gene: TRBV2
CDR3 length: 13
clone size: few
CDR3 DNA: TGTGCCAGCAGGACCGGGGGAGGGACTGAAGCTTTCTTT
CDR3 protein: CASRTGGGTEAFF

J gene: TRBJ1-1
D gene: .
V gene: TRBV20-1
CDR3 length: 11
clone size: few
CDR3 DNA: TGCAGTGCTCCTAGGGGGACTGAAGCTTTCTTT
CDR3 protein: CSAPRGTEAFF

J gene: TRBJ2-1
D gene: TRBD1
V gene: TRBV7-3
CDR3 length: 15
clone size: few
CDR3 DNA: TGTGCCAGCACCTCCGGGACAGGGCTTCTCAATGAGCAGTTCTTC
CDR3 protein: CASTSGTGLLNEQFF

J gene: TRBJ2-5
D gene: TRBD2
V gene: TRBV11-2
CDR3 length: 13
clone size: few
CDR3 DNA: TGTGCCAGCAGGTCTAGCGGGCAAGAGACCCAGTACTTC
CDR3 protein: CASRSSGQETQYF

J gene: TRBJ2-2
D gene: TRBD2
V gene: TRBV9
CDR3 length: 18
clone size: few
CDR3 DNA: TGTGCCAGCAGCGTAGGGTCTAGCGGGAGAGCGAACACCGGGGAGCTGTTTTTT
CDR3 protein: CASSVGSSGRANTGELFF

J gene: TRBJ2-2
D gene: TRBD2
V gene: TRBV5-1
CDR3 length: 14
clone size: .
CDR3 DNA: TGCGCCAGCAGCTTGGGACTAGCTTACGGGGAGCTGTTTTTT
CDR3 protein: CASSLGLAYGELFF

J gene: TRBJ2-5
D gene: TRBD2
V gene: TRBV18
CDR3 length: 14
clone size: .
CDR3 DNA: TGTGCCAGCTCACCACGTGGGGGGGAGGAGACCCAGTACTTC
CDR3 protein: CASSPRGGEETQYF

J gene: TRBJ2-1
D gene: TRBD2
V gene: TRBV5-1
CDR3 length: 17
clone size: few
CDR3 DNA: TGCGCCAGCAGCCCCGGCCCCGTAGCGGGAGGTCGCAATGAGCAGTTCTTC
CDR3 protein: CASSPGPVAGGRNEQFF

J gene: TRBJ1-1
D gene: .
V gene: TRBV2
CDR3 length: 11
clone size: .
CDR3 DNA: TGTGCCAGCAGTCCACTCTTACAAGCTTTCTTT
CDR3 protein: CASSPLLQAFF

J gene: TRBJ2-3
D gene: .
V gene: TRBV30
CDR3 length: 15
clone size: few
CDR3 DNA: TGTGCCTGGAGTGTGAGAGGGAGGTACACAGATACGCAGTATTTT
CDR3 protein: CAWSVRGRYTDTQYF